This T cell receptor beta chain emerged from a study of T cell changes during pregnancy in multiple sclerosis. Some clones are missing from TCRdb's copy, which holds only in-frame ones; the method was immunoSEQ multiplex PCR. The repertoire consists of about 64,000 clones, with roughly 87% occurring once and the leading ten covering 6% to 7.5%. The germline V gene encodes CDR1 SGHNT and CDR2 YYREEE (reference sequence). V lost 4 bases and J 0 bases, leaving 11 bases between the germline ends. The CDR3 runs to 15 residues. This rearrangement joins TRBV5-4 to TRBJ2-1; possible D gene TRBD2, 6 bases. The sample in question was peripheral blood, obtained in the third trimester of pregnancy. The TCR sequence derives from a female donor in good health, enrolled as a control in a pregnancy study. The CDR3 nucleotides are TGTGCCAGCAGCCCTCCCGGGAGCTCCTACAATGAGCAGTTCTTC. Its translation is CASSPPGSSYNEQFF.